This T cell receptor (beta chain) was profiled in a study of control samples from healthy donors and cancer patients. The repertoire was sequenced with immunoSEQ multiplex PCR; TCRdb's copy has only in-frame clones and lacks some. Of more than 100,000 clones in the sample, around 88% were seen once. This receptor was taken from a middle-aged man in good health. The sequencing sample was made of blood.

The chain's CDR3 is CASRLGGHYGYTF. The CDR3 DNA sequence: TGTGCCAGCAGGCTAGGGGGCCACTATGGCTACACCTTC. The J gene is TRBJ1-2, the V gene TRBV12-3 or TRBV12-4; 7 bases are a match to TRBD1. Losses at the gene ends were 6 bases for V and 3 bases for J; bases not matched to a gene: 4. This CDR3 has 13 residues.